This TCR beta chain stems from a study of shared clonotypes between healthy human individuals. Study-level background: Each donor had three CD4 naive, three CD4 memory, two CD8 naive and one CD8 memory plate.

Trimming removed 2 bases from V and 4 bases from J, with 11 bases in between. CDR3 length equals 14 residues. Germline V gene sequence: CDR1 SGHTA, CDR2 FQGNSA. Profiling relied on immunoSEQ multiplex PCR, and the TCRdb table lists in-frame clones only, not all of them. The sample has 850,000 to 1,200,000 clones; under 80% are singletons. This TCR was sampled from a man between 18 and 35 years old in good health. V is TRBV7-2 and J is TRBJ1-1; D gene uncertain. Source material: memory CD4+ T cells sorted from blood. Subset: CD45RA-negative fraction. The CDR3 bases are TGTGCCAGCAGCTTATTCAAAGTAGGCACTGAAGCTTTCTTT. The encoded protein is CASSLFKVGTEAFF.